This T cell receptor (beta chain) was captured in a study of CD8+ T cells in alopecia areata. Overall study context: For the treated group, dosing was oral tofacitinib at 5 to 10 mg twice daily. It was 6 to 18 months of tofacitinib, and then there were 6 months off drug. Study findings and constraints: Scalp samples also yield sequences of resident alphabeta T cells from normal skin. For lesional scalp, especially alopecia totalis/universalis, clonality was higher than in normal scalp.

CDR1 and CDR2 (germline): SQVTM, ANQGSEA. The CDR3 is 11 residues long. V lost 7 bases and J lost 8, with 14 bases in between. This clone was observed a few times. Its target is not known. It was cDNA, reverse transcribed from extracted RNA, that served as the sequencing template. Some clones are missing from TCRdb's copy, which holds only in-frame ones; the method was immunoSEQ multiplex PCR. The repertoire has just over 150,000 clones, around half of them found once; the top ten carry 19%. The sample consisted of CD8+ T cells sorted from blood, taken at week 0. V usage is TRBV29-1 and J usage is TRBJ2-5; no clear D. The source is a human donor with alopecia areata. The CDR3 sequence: CSAPDGATQYF. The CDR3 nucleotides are TGCAGCGCCCCAGATGGCGCTACCCAGTACTTC.